This TCR beta chain emerged from a study of cytomegalovirus exposure and HLA in healthy donors. The germline V and J ends were trimmed by 4 bases and 1 base, with 14 bases remaining between them. The CDR3 loop spans 15 amino acids. Germline lookup yields CDR1 SGHNT and CDR2 YYREEE (reference sequence). General study points: Rarity held for most TCR sequences, but there were some public TCRs that occurred in many donors. Later genetic work tied a missense DCLRE1C variant to beta-chain V and J trimming.

13 Jbeta primers and 60 Vbeta primers were used for the PCR. Profiling relied on immunoSEQ multiplex PCR, and the TCRdb table lists in-frame clones only, not all of them. Altogether 80,000 to 100,000 clones are present, 70% to 85% being singletons, with the ten largest covering under 25%. Points on this clone: What it recognizes is unknown.

Input material: PBMCs. The origin of this receptor is a man aged 30 to 39 in good health and CMV-seropositive. The chain uses TRBV5-4 and TRBJ2-5; possibly TRBD2 for D (6 bases). The CDR3 reads CASSDAGSGQETQYF. The CDR3 DNA reads TGTGCCAGCAGCGACGCGGGTAGCGGCCAAGAGACCCAGTACTTC.